Listed below are T cell receptor beta chains from one sample, sequenced in a study of sequential checkpoint blockade in melanoma. Generated by immunoSEQ multiplex PCR, the TCRdb table keeps only in-frame clones and is missing some. Among roughly 30,000 clones listed, approximately 82% were seen once. Sequencing used CD8+ T cells sorted from blood (inferred from file names), obtained from a patient given nivolumab and ipilimumab in sequence. These receptors were collected from a human donor with melanoma. CDR3s include the opening cysteine and the closing phenylalanine or tryptophan. A D gene is named only where the DNA matches it firmly. Size values are once, few and many counts, or a class for expanded clones, and some rows have none.

size: few
J: TRBJ2-7
V: TRBV21-1
D: NA
CDR3: CASSRFLGHYEQYF
DNA: TGTGCCAGCAGCCGGTTCCTCGGTCACTACGAGCAGTACTTC

size: NA
J: TRBJ2-7
V: TRBV7-2
D: TRBD2
CDR3: CASSPVGRSSYEQYF
DNA: TGTGCCAGCAGCCCAGTCGGGAGGAGCTCCTACGAGCAGTACTTC

size: NA
J: TRBJ1-6
V: TRBV5-6
D: NA
CDR3: CASSLARGVRNSPLHF
DNA: TGTGCCAGCAGCTTGGCCCGGGGAGTTAGGAATTCACCCCTCCACTTT

size: few
J: TRBJ2-1
V: TRBV4-1
D: TRBD2
CDR3: CASSQGLAGSGEQFF
DNA: TGCGCCAGCAGCCAAGGTCTAGCGGGGAGCGGTGAGCAGTTCTTC

size: NA
J: TRBJ1-2
V: TRBV2
D: NA
CDR3: CASSEAVVKGGYGYTF
DNA: TGTGCCAGCAGTGAAGCGGTCGTCAAGGGAGGGTATGGCTACACCTTC

size: NA
J: TRBJ1-1
V: TRBV5-6
D: NA
CDR3: CASSPWTAEAFF
DNA: TGTGCCAGCAGCCCTTGGACAGCTGAAGCTTTCTTT

size: NA
J: TRBJ2-1
V: TRBV7-8
D: NA
CDR3: CASSSDPDWEQFF
DNA: TGTGCCAGCAGCTCCGACCCCGACTGGGAGCAGTTCTTC

size: few
J: TRBJ1-2
V: TRBV28
D: TRBD1
CDR3: CASRPPGTGVGYTF
DNA: TGTGCCAGCAGGCCGCCCGGGACAGGGGTCGGCTACACCTTC

size: NA
J: TRBJ1-2
V: TRBV7-9
D: TRBD1
CDR3: CASSLDAGGNYGYTF
DNA: TGTGCCAGCAGCTTAGACGCAGGGGGTAACTATGGCTACACCTTC

size: NA
J: TRBJ2-7
V: TRBV7-9
D: NA
CDR3: CASRPPTGRNYEQYF
DNA: TGTGCCAGCAGACCCCCGACAGGGAGGAACTACGAGCAGTACTTC

size: NA
J: TRBJ2-7
V: TRBV15
D: TRBD1
CDR3: CATSNRDRGRGDEQYF
DNA: TGTGCCACCAGCAATCGGGACAGGGGACGGGGTGACGAGCAGTACTTC

size: NA
J: TRBJ2-7
V: TRBV5-1
D: NA
CDR3: CASSPDGSSYEQYF
DNA: TGCGCCAGCTCCCCGGACGGGAGCTCCTACGAGCAGTACTTC

size: NA
J: TRBJ2-1
V: TRBV5-1
D: TRBD2
CDR3: CASRKTSGMTYNEQFF
DNA: TGCGCCAGCAGGAAGACTAGCGGGATGACTTACAATGAGCAGTTCTTC

size: NA
J: TRBJ2-5
V: TRBV2
D: NA
CDR3: CASSEGSMAAETQYF
DNA: TGTGCCAGCAGTGAGGGCTCCATGGCCGCAGAGACCCAGTACTTC

size: NA
J: TRBJ2-2
V: TRBV19
D: TRBD2
CDR3: CASSIDQSSGSTGELFF
DNA: TGTGCCAGTAGTATAGATCAGTCTAGCGGGAGCACCGGGGAGCTGTTTTTT

size: NA
J: TRBJ2-7
V: TRBV27
D: NA
CDR3: CASSLSRGVYSYEQYF
DNA: TGTGCCAGCAGTTTATCACGGGGAGTGTACTCCTACGAGCAGTACTTC

size: NA
J: TRBJ2-1
V: TRBV5-4
D: NA
CDR3: CAIVTGQSYNEQFF
DNA: TGTGCCATCGTGACAGGACAATCCTACAATGAGCAGTTCTTC

size: NA
J: TRBJ2-1
V: TRBV4-3
D: NA
CDR3: CASSQGPTNNEQFF
DNA: TGCGCCAGCAGCCAAGGGCCCACGAACAATGAGCAGTTCTTC

size: NA
J: TRBJ2-7
V: TRBV7-9
D: NA
CDR3: CASSLLVSSYEQYF
DNA: TGTGCCAGCAGCTTATTAGTGAGCTCCTACGAGCAGTACTTC

size: NA
J: TRBJ2-7
V: TRBV27
D: NA
CDR3: CASSLSGTPYEQYF
DNA: TGTGCCAGCAGTTTATCTGGGACACCCTACGAGCAGTACTTC

size: NA
J: TRBJ2-7
V: TRBV5-4
D: TRBD2
CDR3: CASSWGLAGGGYEQYF
DNA: TGTGCCAGCAGCTGGGGACTAGCGGGAGGTGGCTACGAGCAGTACTTC

size: NA
J: TRBJ1-1
V: TRBV29-1
D: NA
CDR3: CSVVRGLDTEAFF
DNA: TGCAGCGTCGTGCGGGGATTGGACACTGAAGCTTTCTTT

size: NA
J: TRBJ1-1
V: TRBV15
D: NA
CDR3: CATSIGHLNTEAFF
DNA: TGTGCCACCAGCATAGGACACTTGAACACTGAAGCTTTCTTT

size: NA
J: TRBJ2-7
V: TRBV2
D: TRBD2
CDR3: CASAGGARSYEQYF
DNA: TGTGCCAGCGCGGGGGGGGCGAGGTCCTACGAGCAGTACTTC

size: few
J: TRBJ1-3
V: TRBV29-1
D: TRBD1
CDR3: CSVVKYGDRVGNTIYF
DNA: TGCAGCGTTGTCAAATATGGCGACAGGGTTGGAAACACCATATATTTT

size: few
J: TRBJ1-1
V: TRBV27
D: NA
CDR3: CASSLRSSNTEAFF
DNA: TGTGCCAGCAGTTTAAGGAGCTCGAACACTGAAGCTTTCTTT

size: many
J: TRBJ2-1
V: TRBV7-3
D: NA
CDR3: CASSLILVGYNEQFF
DNA: TGTGCCAGCAGCTTAATACTAGTCGGCTACAATGAGCAGTTCTTC

size: NA
J: TRBJ1-1
V: TRBV27
D: TRBD1
CDR3: CASSYVGGEGEAFF
DNA: TGTGCCAGCAGTTACGTAGGGGGCGAGGGTGAAGCTTTCTTT

size: NA
J: TRBJ1-1
V: TRBV5-1
D: NA
CDR3: CASSLGWAGRNEAFF
DNA: TGCGCCAGCAGCTTAGGTTGGGCCGGCCGAAATGAAGCTTTCTTT

size: NA
J: TRBJ2-1
V: TRBV27
D: NA
CDR3: CASKFSLAGNEQFF
DNA: TGTGCCAGCAAATTTAGCCTGGCGGGCAATGAGCAGTTCTTC

size: once
J: TRBJ2-7
V: TRBV28
D: NA
CDR3: CASSPRGEWYEQYF
DNA: TGTGCCAGCAGTCCTCGGGGAGAATGGTACGAGCAGTACTTC

size: NA
J: TRBJ2-7
V: TRBV9
D: NA
CDR3: CASSLRAGTPLEQYF
DNA: TGTGCCAGCAGCCTCCGGGCGGGGACTCCCCTCGAGCAGTACTTC

size: NA
J: TRBJ1-2
V: TRBV6-5
D: NA
CDR3: CASSSGLGGYTF
DNA: TGTGCCAGCAGTTCAGGGTTGGGCGGCTACACCTTC

size: NA
J: TRBJ2-7
V: TRBV20-1
D: NA
CDR3: CSAHNYEQYF
DNA: TGCAGTGCCCACAACTACGAGCAGTACTTC

size: NA
J: TRBJ1-3
V: TRBV7-6
D: NA
CDR3: CASSIGTSRNTIYF
DNA: TGTGCCAGCAGCATAGGGACAAGCCGAAACACCATATATTTT

size: NA
J: TRBJ2-7
V: TRBV5-4
D: TRBD2
CDR3: CASSYLGGRSYEQYF
DNA: TGTGCCAGCAGCTACCTTGGCGGGAGAAGCTACGAGCAGTACTTC

size: NA
J: TRBJ1-6
V: TRBV14
D: NA
CDR3: CASSPFRGAPLHF
DNA: TGTGCCAGCAGCCCATTTCGGGGGGCACCCCTCCACTTT

size: once
J: TRBJ1-1
V: TRBV2
D: NA
CDR3: CARPAGTEAFF
DNA: TGTGCCAGACCGGCGGGGACTGAAGCTTTCTTT

size: NA
J: TRBJ1-2
V: TRBV11-2
D: NA
CDR3: CASSLGQVYGYTF
DNA: TGTGCCAGCAGCTTAGGGCAGGTCTATGGCTACACCTTC

size: NA
J: TRBJ2-7
V: TRBV4-1
D: TRBD1
CDR3: CASSQRTGGEEQYF
DNA: TGCGCCAGCAGCCAAAGGACAGGGGGCGAAGAGCAGTACTTC

size: NA
J: TRBJ1-1
V: TRBV9
D: TRBD1
CDR3: CARSPSGQGASEAFF
DNA: TGTGCCCGCAGCCCGAGTGGACAGGGGGCCTCTGAAGCTTTCTTT

size: few
J: TRBJ2-7
V: TRBV13
D: TRBD2
CDR3: CASSSGTSESYEQYF
DNA: TGTGCCAGCAGCTCCGGGACTAGCGAGTCCTACGAGCAGTACTTC